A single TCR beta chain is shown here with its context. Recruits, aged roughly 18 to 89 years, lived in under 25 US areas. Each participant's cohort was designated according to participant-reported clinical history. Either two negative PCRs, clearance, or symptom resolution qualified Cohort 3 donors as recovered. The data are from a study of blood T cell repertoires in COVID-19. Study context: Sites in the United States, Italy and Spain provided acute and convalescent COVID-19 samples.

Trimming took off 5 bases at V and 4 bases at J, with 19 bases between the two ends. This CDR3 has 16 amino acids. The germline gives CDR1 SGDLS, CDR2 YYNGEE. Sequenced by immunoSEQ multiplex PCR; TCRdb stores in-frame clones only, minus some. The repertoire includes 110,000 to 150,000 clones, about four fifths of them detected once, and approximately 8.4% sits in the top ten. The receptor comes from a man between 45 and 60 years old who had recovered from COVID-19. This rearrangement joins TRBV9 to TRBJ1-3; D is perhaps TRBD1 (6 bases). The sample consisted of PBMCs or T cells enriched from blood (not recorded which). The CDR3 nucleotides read TGTGCCAGCAGTAACAGCCCAGGGGATGGGGGAAACACCATATATTTT. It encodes CASSNSPGDGGNTIYF.